The source of this T cell receptor beta chain is a study of blood T cell repertoires in COVID-19. Study overall: From the United States, Italy and Spain came samples of acute and convalescent COVID-19. Sources were T cells, B-cell-depleted T cells, or PBMCs; the material itself was cDNA or gDNA.

Source study methods: Reference gene primer amplification in the assay estimated nucleated cell counts. TCRdb's copy holds only in-frame clones and misses some; the assay was immunoSEQ multiplex PCR. V, J and clone size derive from that table, while D and trimming were established from the DNA sequence. The sample includes fewer than 150,000 clones, 84% of them seen just once. This TCR was sampled from a woman older than 75 in a cohort sampled during active or convalescent COVID-19. Sequenced sample: peripheral blood.

The CDR3 reads CASSSDTAGEKLFF. DNA for the CDR3: TGTGCCAGCAGCTCAGATACAGCAGGTGAAAAACTGTTTTTT. The rearrangement uses TRBV7-6 and TRBJ1-4; no definite D call. This CDR3 contains 14 residues. Germline V gene data show CDR1 as SGHVS and CDR2 as FNYEAQ. The germline V and J ends were trimmed by 4 bases and 7 bases, with 13 bases remaining between them.